The 2 T cell receptor beta chains listed next were all sequenced from one sample in a study of blood T cell repertoires in COVID-19. The protocol was immunoSEQ multiplex PCR, while the TCRdb copy is restricted to in-frame clones and leaves out a portion. The sample shows roughly 250,000 clones, approximately 85% of them seen only once. The sequencing sample was made of peripheral blood. These TCRs come from a man aged 45-65 years with acute or convalescent COVID-19.

The CDR3 nucleotides are TGTGCCAGCAGCCCCCGTAGCGGGGGGGTTGCAGATACGCAGTATTTT. The encoded protein is CASSPRSGGVADTQYF. This chain joins TRBV3-1 (or the pseudogene TRBV3-2) and TRBJ2-3; 11 bases match TRBD2. This CDR3 comprises 16 residues. V lost 4 bases and J lost 4; bases outside the gene matches: 7. The germline V gene encodes CDR1 LGHDT and CDR2 YNNKEL (reference sequence).

This chain joins TRBV3-1 (or the pseudogene TRBV3-2) and TRBJ2-3; 8 nucleotides match TRBD1. V shed 4 bases, J shed 1 base, and the junction held 10 bases outside the gene matches. Germline CDR1 LGHDT, CDR2 YNNKEL (reference sequence). The CDR3 has 17 residues. The CDR3 DNA sequence: TGTGCCAGCAGCCCAAGTGCAGGGACAGGACGCACAGATACGCAGTATTTT. It is translated as CASSPSAGTGRTDTQYF.